The 28 T cell receptor beta chains presented below share a single source sample, sequenced in a study of blood T cell repertoires in COVID-19. Measured with immunoSEQ multiplex PCR; TCRdb has only the in-frame clones, and not every one. The profile shows 240,000 or so clones, approximately 86% of them singletons. The sequencing input was peripheral blood. These receptors came from a woman in her 70s with active or convalescent COVID-19.

The V and J genes are TRBV6-1 and TRBJ1-2, with 7 bases fitting TRBD1. Germline trimming cut 1 base from V and 5 bases from J; bases unmatched to any gene: 10. This CDR3 comprises 16 residues. Germline CDR1 reads MNHNS; CDR2 reads SASEGT. As DNA, the CDR3 is TGTGCCAGCAGTGAAGGTAGAGGGGGCCTAGGGTATGGCTACACCTTC. This sequence encodes CASSEGRGGLGYGYTF.

The V gene is TRBV14, the J gene TRBJ1-2; no firm D call. Germline values: CDR1 SGHDN, CDR2 FVKESK. Trimming pared 0 bases from V and 13 bases from J, leaving 18 bases between. The CDR3 consists of 14 residues. CDR3 protein: CASSQEEIFSFFTF. The CDR3 coding sequence is TGTGCCAGCAGCCAAGAGGAGATTTTCAGTTTCTTCACCTTC.

The chain has TRBV10-1 and TRBJ1-1; D perhaps matches TRBD1 (5 bases). The V gene lost 6 bases and the J gene lost 4 bases, with 12 bases spanning the gap. This CDR3 has 13 residues. The germline gives CDR1 WNHNN, CDR2 SYGVQD (reference sequence). The CDR3 DNA follows: TGCGCCAGCAGGGGGCCGGGAGGCACTGAAGCTTTCTTT. Its protein is CASRGPGGTEAFF.

The rearrangement uses TRBV3-1 (or the pseudogene TRBV3-2) and TRBJ2-2, with D maybe TRBD1 (6 bases). The germline gives CDR1 LGHDT, CDR2 YNNKEL (reference sequence). The CDR3 consists of 17 residues. V was clipped by 3 bases and J by 6 bases, with 20 bases between them. CDR3 protein: CASSHTGTIDASGELFF. CDR3 coding DNA: TGTGCCAGCAGCCACACCGGGACAATAGACGCATCCGGGGAGCTGTTTTTT.

The chain couples TRBV5-6 to TRBJ1-2; tentatively, D is TRBD1 (6 bases). This CDR3 spans 13 amino acids. Germline V CDR1 and CDR2: SGHDT, YYEEEE. V was cut by 4 bases and J by 2 bases, with 9 bases left in between. The CDR3 sequence: CASSRGHNYGYTF. DNA of the CDR3: TGTGCCAGCAGCCGGGGACACAACTATGGCTACACCTTC.

This clone was recorded only once. This chain uses TRBV5-6 with TRBJ1-2; D is perhaps TRBD1 (5 bases). The CDR3 spans 13 residues. V was clipped by 4 bases and J by 6 bases, with 13 bases between them. In germline, CDR1 is SGHDT, CDR2 YYEEEE. DNA for the CDR3: TGTGCCAGCAGCGCGGGGGTCGGGGATGGCTACACCTTC. It codes for CASSAGVGDGYTF.

The chain carries TRBV7-2 and TRBJ2-5; 8 bases are a match to TRBD2. The CDR3 has 16 amino acids. Germline V gene lookup returns CDR1 SGHTA and CDR2 FQGNSA. The V segment lost 1 base and the J segment 4 bases; nucleotides outside the gene matches: 8. CDR3 coding DNA: TGTGCCAGCAGCTTAGACAGCGGGGGTTTGAGAGAGACCCAGTACTTC. Its translation is CASSLDSGGLRETQYF. The whole variable domain, remainder taken from reference TRBV7-2 and TRBJ2-5, is GAGVSQSPSNKVTEKGKDVELRCDPISGHTALYWYRQSLGQGLEFLIYFQGNSAPDKSGLPSDRFSAERTGGSVSTLTIQRTQQEDSAVYLCASSLDSGGLRETQYFGPGTRLLVL.

The chain uses TRBV7-2 and TRBJ1-6, with TRBD1 matching 8 bases. V lost 4 bases and J lost 6; bases outside the gene matches: 5. Germline CDR1 and CDR2: SGHTA and FQGNSA. The CDR3 loop spans 15 amino acids. The CDR3 sequence: CASSSSGQGNSPLHF. CDR3 sequence (DNA): TGTGCCAGCAGCTCCTCAGGACAGGGTAATTCACCCCTCCACTTT. Full variable domain (missing parts from reference TRBV7-2 and TRBJ1-6): GAGVSQSPSNKVTEKGKDVELRCDPISGHTALYWYRQSLGQGLEFLIYFQGNSAPDKSGLPSDRFSAERTGGSVSTLTIQRTQQEDSAVYLCASSSSGQGNSPLHFGNGTRLTVT.

This chain links TRBV5-4 with TRBJ1-2, with D perhaps TRBD1 (6 bases). V was pared by 4 bases and J by 4 bases, with 17 bases between. The CDR3 length is 15 residues. Germline loops: CDR1 SGHNT, CDR2 YYREEE (reference sequence). CDR3 loop: CASSPAGRGGYGYTF. The CDR3 DNA reads as TGTGCCAGCAGCCCGGCGGGCAGGGGCGGCTATGGCTACACCTTC.

This clone came up once. The rearrangement joins TRBV19 to TRBJ1-6; 9 bases line up with TRBD1. V dropped 8 bases and J dropped 7; count of bases not matched to a gene: 9. Germline CDR1 LNHDA, CDR2 SQIVND (reference sequence). The CDR3 length is 15 residues. The CDR3 DNA is TGTGCCAGTCAACAGGGGGCTACTGAGAATTCACCCCTCCACTTT. It codes for CASQQGATENSPLHF.

This chain connects TRBV5-4 to TRBJ2-7; D might be TRBD1 (6 bases). Germline CDR1 SGHNT, CDR2 YYREEE (reference sequence). This CDR3 has 15 amino acids. Trimming removed 4 bases from V and 2 bases from J, with 16 bases in between. DNA for the CDR3: TGTGCCAGCAGCACCCAAGGGGGATCCCCCTACGAGCAGTACTTC. This translates into CASSTQGGSPYEQYF.

This chain uses TRBV4-3 with TRBJ2-2; tentative D call: TRBD1 (5 bases). Germline V gives CDR1 LGHNA, CDR2 YSLEER. Trimming pared 6 bases from V and 1 base from J, leaving 15 bases between. The CDR3 sequence is 16 residues long. This CDR3 reads CASSPGFYGNTGELFF. The CDR3 nucleotides are TGCGCCAGCAGTCCAGGGTTTTACGGGAACACCGGGGAGCTGTTTTTT.

V usage is TRBV14 and J usage is TRBJ1-4; no reliable D call. Between the trimmed V and J ends, which lost 1 base and 7 bases, there was a span of 16 bases. This CDR3 has 16 amino acids. Looked up from germline, CDR1 is SGHDN and CDR2 is FVKESK. For the CDR3, the DNA is TGTGCCAGCAGCCAAGCGGGGATAACAAGGGCTGAAAAACTGTTTTTT. This gives the protein CASSQAGITRAEKLFF.

This clone has just one count. The chain combines TRBV27 with TRBJ2-7; D might be TRBD2 (5 bases). Trimming took 8 bases from V and 2 from J, leaving 13 bases between them. There are 13 residues in the CDR3. CDR1 MNHEY and CDR2 SMNVEV come from the germline V gene (reference sequence). The CDR3 region has the DNA TGTGCCAGCGGTCCCGGGAACACCTACGAGCAGTACTTC. Its protein product is CASGPGNTYEQYF.

This chain connects TRBV4-1 to TRBJ2-7; D is undetermined. Germline CDR1 and CDR2: MGHRA and YSYEKL. The CDR3 extends over 13 amino acids. V was trimmed by 0 bases and J by 7 bases, leaving 10 bases between them. This chain's CDR3 is CASSQDATREQYF. The CDR3 nucleotides are TGCGCCAGCAGCCAAGATGCGACGAGGGAGCAGTACTTC.

V and J are TRBV10-3 and TRBJ1-1, with 8 bases that match TRBD1. Germline V gene sequence: CDR1 ENHRY, CDR2 SYGVKD. V gave up 6 bases and J gave up 2 bases; unmatched junction bases: 8. This CDR3 is 15 amino acids long. CDR3 sequence (DNA): TGTGCCATCAGGACCGGGACAGGCATAAACACTGAAGCTTTCTTT. It codes for CAIRTGTGINTEAFF.

This clone came up once. The V and J genes are TRBV5-4 and TRBJ1-2; TRBD1 is a possible D gene (6 bases). Per the germline V gene, CDR1 is SGHNT and CDR2 is YYREEE (reference sequence). This CDR3 region has 14 residues. V was shortened by 3 bases and J by 0 bases, with 9 bases between the two germline ends. The DNA of the CDR3 is TGTGCCAGCAGCTCGGGGGGGCCTAACTATGGCTACACCTTC. It is translated as CASSSGGPNYGYTF. Using reference TRBV5-4 and TRBJ1-2 for the parts outside the CDR3, the full variable domain is ETGVTQSPTHLIKTRGQQVTLRCSSQSGHNTVSWYQQALGQGPQFIFQYYREEENGRGNFPPRFSGLQFPNYSSELNVNALELDDSALYLCASSSGGPNYGYTFGSGTRLTVV.

This rearrangement joins TRBV7-9 to TRBJ1-1; 8 nucleotides match TRBD1. Germline CDR1 SEHNR, CDR2 FQNEAQ (reference sequence). CDR3 length: 14 amino acids. V was pared by 3 bases and J by 3 bases, with 3 bases of the junction left unmatched. In nucleotides, the CDR3 is TGTGCCAGCAGCTTTACAGGGGGAGACACTGAAGCTTTCTTT. Translation: CASSFTGGDTEAFF.

V and J are TRBV6-1 and TRBJ2-1; 11 nucleotides match TRBD1. The CDR3 extends over 15 amino acids. Germline values: CDR1 MNHNS, CDR2 SASEGT. J gave up 8 bases and V 0 bases, and 3 bases lay outside the gene matches. The CDR3 region has the DNA TGTGCCAGCAGTGAAGCCGGGACAGGGGGGCATGAGCAGTTCTTC. This translates into CASSEAGTGGHEQFF.

J is TRBJ1-6 and V is TRBV18, with 12 bases aligning to TRBD1. The junction had 10 bases not matched to a gene; V was cut back by 3 bases and J by 10 bases. The CDR3 is made up of 17 amino acids. CDR1 is KGHSH and CDR2 is LQKENI in the germline V gene. CDR3 sequence (DNA): TGTGCCAGCTCACCTGAATACGGGACAGGGGGCTGGTCACCCCTCCACTTT. Protein: CASSPEYGTGGWSPLHF.

This chain connects TRBV5-5 to TRBJ1-3, with D unresolved. The V gene lost 2 bases and the J gene lost 3 bases, with 9 bases spanning the gap. This CDR3 region has 14 residues. The germline CDR1 and CDR2 sequences are SGHKS and YYEKEE (reference sequence). Here the CDR3 DNA reads TGTGCCAGCAGCTTATATAGCGTTGGAAACACCATATATTTT. Translating gives CASSLYSVGNTIYF. The whole variable domain, remainder taken from reference TRBV5-5 and TRBJ1-3, is DAGVTQSPTHLIKTRGQQVTLRCSPISGHKSVSWYQQVLGQGPQFIFQYYEKEERGRGNFPDRFSARQFPNYSSELNVNALLLGDSALYLCASSLYSVGNTIYFGEGSWLTVV.

The chain joins TRBV2 to TRBJ1-1, with 8 bases fitting TRBD1. The length of the CDR3 is 14 residues. Germline loops: CDR1 SNHLY, CDR2 FYNNEI. Unmatched junction bases numbered 5, after V lost 4 bases and J lost 4 bases. The CDR3 region has the DNA TGTGCCAGCAGTGGTCAGGGGGCTGTCACTGAAGCTTTCTTT. Amino acid sequence: CASSGQGAVTEAFF.

The chain links TRBV19 to TRBJ1-2; D gene unclear. Germline V CDR1 and CDR2: LNHDA, SQIVND (reference sequence). The V end lost 5 bases, the J end lost 4 bases, and 23 bases lay between the germline ends. There are 17 residues in the CDR3. The CDR3 sequence is CASSQIPIDTQFYGYTF. Here the CDR3 DNA reads TGTGCCAGTAGTCAGATACCGATTGACACGCAGTTCTATGGCTACACCTTC.

V and J are TRBV5-1 and TRBJ1-1; 9 positions agree with TRBD1. Germline loops: CDR1 SGHRS, CDR2 YFSETQ. The ends lost 4 bases at V and 4 bases at J; junction bases unmatched: 11. This CDR3 contains 16 residues. CDR3 nucleotides: TGCGCCAGCAGCAGGGACCCGACAGGGGGAAGCACTGAAGCTTTCTTT. Its protein product is CASSRDPTGGSTEAFF.

This chain uses TRBV6-2 or TRBV6-3 with TRBJ1-2, with TRBD1 identical over 7 bases. This CDR3 is built from 15 residues. Germline CDR1 reads MNHEY; CDR2 reads SVGEGT. The ends lost 1 base at V and 8 bases at J; junction bases unmatched: 10. CDR3 sequence (DNA): TGTGCCAGCAGTTACTGGTCCGGGACAGCGGAGGGCTACACCTTC. This sequence encodes CASSYWSGTAEGYTF.

The J gene is TRBJ1-5, the V gene TRBV27, with 7 nucleotides matching TRBD1. J was trimmed by 11 bases and V by 4 bases; bases with no gene match: 5. The length of the CDR3 is 12 residues. Germline CDR1 MNHEY, CDR2 SMNVEV (reference sequence). The CDR3 spells CASSSQGTAQHF. CDR3 DNA: TGTGCCAGCAGTTCCCAAGGGACAGCCCAGCATTTT.

This chain joins TRBV10-3 and TRBJ2-1, with a possible D match to TRBD2 (5 bases). Between the trimmed V and J ends, which lost 4 bases and 8 bases, there was a span of 9 bases. This CDR3 is built from 12 residues. The germline gives CDR1 ENHRY, CDR2 SYGVKD. In DNA form, the CDR3 reads TGTGCCATCAGTGTTGCGAGGGATGAGCAGTTCTTC. Its protein is CAISVARDEQFF.

This chain uses TRBV10-2 with TRBJ1-1; D is uncertain. V gave up 8 bases and J gave up 7 bases, with 11 bases separating them. The CDR3 runs 11 residues. The germline CDR1 and CDR2 sequences are WSHSY and SAAADI. The CDR3 spells CASHSSYEAFF. The CDR3, as DNA: TGCGCCAGCCACTCGTCCTATGAAGCTTTCTTT.